Listed below are T cell receptor beta chains from one sample, sequenced in a study of T cell repertoires and HLA-DP antigens. Their antigens are not known. Sequencing was performed with immunoSEQ multiplex PCR; in TCRdb, only in-frame clones are kept and a portion is missing. The sample has roughly 120,000 clones; about 91% are singletons. Material: CD4+ T cells from PBMCs. These receptors came from a woman younger than 30 in good health and CMV-seronegative. CDR3s include the opening cysteine and the closing phenylalanine or tryptophan. D genes are given only for firm matches. Not all rows give a size; the values are once, few, many and, for expanded clones, a class.

j_gene: TRBJ2-3
d_gene: -
v_gene: TRBV15
abundance: -
CDR3aa: CATSRVRRSTDTQYF
CDR3nt: TGTGCCACCAGCAGAGTAAGGAGAAGCACAGATACGCAGTATTTT

j_gene: TRBJ1-1
d_gene: TRBD1
v_gene: TRBV4-2
abundance: -
CDR3aa: CASSQTGGGDTEAFF
CDR3nt: TGTGCCAGCAGCCAGACAGGGGGCGGGGACACTGAAGCTTTCTTT

j_gene: TRBJ1-2
d_gene: -
v_gene: TRBV19
abundance: -
CDR3aa: CASSINWGVGPYGYTF
CDR3nt: TGTGCCAGTAGTATCAACTGGGGGGTTGGACCCTATGGCTACACCTTC

j_gene: TRBJ1-2
d_gene: -
v_gene: TRBV5-6
abundance: -
CDR3aa: CASSSGTYGYTF
CDR3nt: TGTGCCAGCAGTTCCGGGACCTATGGCTACACCTTC

j_gene: TRBJ1-5
d_gene: -
v_gene: TRBV19
abundance: -
CDR3aa: CASSTSSLGYINQPQHF
CDR3nt: TGTGCCAGTAGTACCTCCTCGCTGGGATACATCAATCAGCCCCAGCATTTT

j_gene: TRBJ1-1
d_gene: -
v_gene: TRBV6-6
abundance: -
CDR3aa: CASSSVDRPNTEAFF
CDR3nt: TGTGCCAGCAGCTCCGTTGACAGGCCGAACACTGAAGCTTTCTTT

j_gene: TRBJ2-3
d_gene: -
v_gene: TRBV7-3
abundance: -
CDR3aa: CASSFGGLADTQYF
CDR3nt: TGTGCCAGCAGCTTCGGGGGGCTCGCAGATACGCAGTATTTT

j_gene: TRBJ2-7
d_gene: -
v_gene: TRBV5-1
abundance: -
CDR3aa: CASSLESRYYEQYF
CDR3nt: TGCGCCAGCAGCTTGGAATCTAGATACTACGAGCAGTACTTC

j_gene: TRBJ1-5
d_gene: -
v_gene: TRBV7-6
abundance: -
CDR3aa: CASSLGGGNQPQHF
CDR3nt: TGTGCCAGCAGCTTAGGAGGGGGCAATCAGCCCCAGCATTTT

j_gene: TRBJ1-2
d_gene: TRBD1
v_gene: TRBV29-1
abundance: once
CDR3aa: CSVVQFPGQGDGYTF
CDR3nt: TGCAGCGTTGTCCAATTCCCGGGACAGGGGGATGGCTACACCTTC

j_gene: TRBJ2-7
d_gene: TRBD1
v_gene: TRBV5-1
abundance: -
CDR3aa: CASTDRPATGQGSYEQYF
CDR3nt: TGCGCCAGCACCGACCGGCCGGCGACCGGACAGGGATCCTACGAGCAGTACTTC

j_gene: TRBJ1-3
d_gene: -
v_gene: TRBV14
abundance: -
CDR3aa: CASSQDRPGAGNTIYF
CDR3nt: TGTGCCAGCAGCCAAGACAGGCCGGGGGCTGGAAACACCATATATTTT

j_gene: TRBJ2-3
d_gene: -
v_gene: TRBV6-1
abundance: -
CDR3aa: CASSGDTLGTDTQYF
CDR3nt: TGTGCCAGCAGTGGGGACACCCTGGGCACAGATACGCAGTATTTT

j_gene: TRBJ2-3
d_gene: -
v_gene: TRBV7-9
abundance: -
CDR3aa: CASSDRGFIADTQYF
CDR3nt: TGTGCCAGCAGCGATAGGGGCTTTATCGCAGATACGCAGTATTTT

j_gene: TRBJ2-5
d_gene: -
v_gene: TRBV19
abundance: once
CDR3aa: CASSIRVEETQYF
CDR3nt: TGTGCCAGTAGTATCCGGGTGGAAGAGACCCAGTACTTC

j_gene: TRBJ2-1
d_gene: TRBD1
v_gene: TRBV7-2
abundance: -
CDR3aa: CASSLQGARNEQFF
CDR3nt: TGTGCCAGCAGCTTGCAGGGGGCGCGGAATGAGCAGTTCTTC

j_gene: TRBJ2-1
d_gene: -
v_gene: TRBV11-3
abundance: -
CDR3aa: CASSLGGQGLYNEQFF
CDR3nt: TGTGCCAGCAGCTTAGGCGGGCAGGGTCTTTACAATGAGCAGTTCTTC

j_gene: TRBJ2-5
d_gene: -
v_gene: TRBV5-1
abundance: -
CDR3aa: CASSLRPAQETQYF
CDR3nt: TGCGCCAGCAGCTTGAGGCCCGCTCAAGAGACCCAGTACTTC

j_gene: TRBJ1-1
d_gene: -
v_gene: TRBV27
abundance: -
CDR3aa: CASSFQQNTEAFF
CDR3nt: TGTGCCAGCAGTTTCCAGCAAAACACTGAAGCTTTCTTT

j_gene: TRBJ2-1
d_gene: -
v_gene: TRBV6-5
abundance: -
CDR3aa: CASSYREDNEQFF
CDR3nt: TGTGCCAGCAGTTATAGAGAAGACAATGAGCAGTTCTTC

j_gene: TRBJ1-5
d_gene: -
v_gene: TRBV12-5
abundance: -
CDR3aa: CASSGTVYQPQHF
CDR3nt: TGTGCTAGCAGCGGTACAGTCTATCAGCCCCAGCATTTT

j_gene: TRBJ1-1
d_gene: -
v_gene: TRBV6-6
abundance: -
CDR3aa: CASSLLRREGTEAFF
CDR3nt: TGTGCCAGCAGCCTTTTAAGAAGGGAAGGCACTGAAGCTTTCTTT

j_gene: TRBJ1-2
d_gene: -
v_gene: TRBV28
abundance: -
CDR3aa: CASSPGGSGGPRYGYTF
CDR3nt: TGTGCCAGCAGCCCTGGTGGGTCGGGGGGACCACGCTATGGCTACACCTTC

j_gene: TRBJ2-1
d_gene: -
v_gene: TRBV18
abundance: -
CDR3aa: CASSPRTTVRVGDNEQFF
CDR3nt: TGTGCCAGCTCACCAAGGACAACCGTAAGGGTCGGGGACAATGAGCAGTTCTTC

j_gene: TRBJ1-5
d_gene: -
v_gene: TRBV6-1
abundance: -
CDR3aa: CATQGALNQPQHF
CDR3nt: TGTGCCACCCAAGGGGCTCTCAATCAGCCCCAGCATTTT

j_gene: TRBJ1-2
d_gene: -
v_gene: TRBV4-1
abundance: once
CDR3aa: CASSQLTVNYGYTF
CDR3nt: TGCGCCAGCAGCCAACTAACAGTTAACTATGGCTACACCTTC

j_gene: TRBJ1-6
d_gene: TRBD1
v_gene: TRBV6-1
abundance: once
CDR3aa: CASSTPGGSPLHF
CDR3nt: TGTGCCAGCAGTACGCCAGGGGGATCACCCCTCCACTTT

j_gene: TRBJ1-4
d_gene: -
v_gene: TRBV28
abundance: once
CDR3aa: CASSISYREENEKLFF
CDR3nt: TGTGCCAGCAGTATCTCTTACAGGGAGGAAAATGAAAAACTGTTTTTT

j_gene: TRBJ2-3
d_gene: -
v_gene: TRBV6-6
abundance: -
CDR3aa: CATTVGVDTQYF
CDR3nt: TGTGCCACCACTGTGGGCGTAGATACGCAGTATTTT

j_gene: TRBJ1-6
d_gene: -
v_gene: TRBV28
abundance: -
CDR3aa: CASKFGPINSPLHF
CDR3nt: TGTGCCAGCAAATTCGGACCGATTAATTCACCCCTCCACTTT

j_gene: TRBJ1-2
d_gene: -
v_gene: TRBV19
abundance: -
CDR3aa: CASSTRTAYGYTF
CDR3nt: TGTGCCAGTAGTACCCGGACAGCCTATGGCTACACCTTC

j_gene: TRBJ1-6
d_gene: -
v_gene: TRBV27
abundance: -
CDR3aa: CASSLKPPQTVPFNSPLHF
CDR3nt: TGTGCCAGCAGTTTAAAGCCCCCTCAGACAGTACCCTTTAATTCACCCCTCCACTTT

j_gene: TRBJ2-3
d_gene: -
v_gene: TRBV7-2
abundance: once
CDR3aa: CASSWVAKGTDTQYF
CDR3nt: TGTGCCAGCAGCTGGGTCGCCAAGGGCACAGATACGCAGTATTTT

j_gene: TRBJ2-7
d_gene: -
v_gene: TRBV10-1
abundance: -
CDR3aa: CASSVADSYEQYF
CDR3nt: TGCGCCAGCAGTGTAGCGGACTCCTACGAGCAGTACTTC

j_gene: TRBJ1-4
d_gene: TRBD1
v_gene: TRBV5-5
abundance: -
CDR3aa: CASSRDRGRTNEKLFF
CDR3nt: TGTGCCAGCAGCCGGGACAGGGGTCGCACTAATGAAAAACTGTTTTTT

j_gene: TRBJ2-2
d_gene: TRBD2
v_gene: TRBV15
abundance: -
CDR3aa: CATSRQREDHGELFF
CDR3nt: TGTGCCACCAGCAGGCAGCGGGAGGACCACGGGGAGCTGTTTTTT

j_gene: TRBJ1-2
d_gene: TRBD1
v_gene: TRBV19
abundance: -
CDR3aa: CASSIGQGNYGYTF
CDR3nt: TGTGCCAGTAGTATCGGACAGGGGAACTATGGCTACACCTTC

j_gene: TRBJ2-5
d_gene: -
v_gene: TRBV7-3
abundance: -
CDR3aa: CASSPRGGLVVETQYF
CDR3nt: TGTGCCAGCAGCCCCAGGGGGGGCCTTGTGGTCGAGACCCAGTACTTC

j_gene: TRBJ2-5
d_gene: TRBD1
v_gene: TRBV7-8
abundance: -
CDR3aa: CASSLHRTGQETQYF
CDR3nt: TGTGCCAGCAGCTTGCATAGGACAGGCCAAGAGACCCAGTACTTC

j_gene: TRBJ2-2
d_gene: TRBD1
v_gene: TRBV18
abundance: -
CDR3aa: CASSPGQRPTGELFF
CDR3nt: TGTGCCAGCTCACCGGGACAGAGACCTACCGGGGAGCTGTTTTTT

j_gene: TRBJ1-2
d_gene: TRBD1
v_gene: TRBV5-6
abundance: -
CDR3aa: CASSKAGTGGYGYTF
CDR3nt: TGTGCCAGCAGCAAGGCGGGGACAGGGGGCTATGGCTACACCTTC

j_gene: TRBJ2-5
d_gene: TRBD2
v_gene: TRBV6-5
abundance: -
CDR3aa: CASSYSASGTQYF
CDR3nt: TGTGCCAGCAGTTATTCGGCTAGCGGGACCCAGTACTTC

j_gene: TRBJ1-2
d_gene: -
v_gene: TRBV10-1
abundance: -
CDR3aa: CASRLQGTF
CDR3nt: TGCGCCAGCAGGTTACAGGGTACCTTC

j_gene: TRBJ2-4
d_gene: TRBD1
v_gene: TRBV18
abundance: -
CDR3aa: CATSWAQGATNIQYF
CDR3nt: TGTGCCACCTCGTGGGCACAGGGGGCGACGAACATTCAGTACTTC

j_gene: TRBJ2-7
d_gene: TRBD1
v_gene: TRBV15
abundance: -
CDR3aa: CATSIRDRVSYEQYF
CDR3nt: TGTGCCACCAGCATACGGGACAGGGTGTCCTACGAGCAGTACTTC

j_gene: TRBJ2-7
d_gene: TRBD2
v_gene: TRBV29-1
abundance: -
CDR3aa: CSVEGLAGVDEQYF
CDR3nt: TGCAGCGTTGAAGGCCTAGCGGGAGTTGACGAGCAGTACTTC

j_gene: TRBJ2-1
d_gene: TRBD1
v_gene: TRBV5-4
abundance: -
CDR3aa: CASSYRQGAISYNEQFF
CDR3nt: TGTGCCAGCAGTTATCGCCAGGGGGCCATCTCCTACAATGAGCAGTTCTTC

j_gene: TRBJ2-7
d_gene: TRBD1
v_gene: TRBV10-3
abundance: -
CDR3aa: CAISEKPGQSYEQYF
CDR3nt: TGTGCCATCAGTGAGAAACCGGGACAGAGCTACGAGCAGTACTTC

j_gene: TRBJ2-6
d_gene: -
v_gene: TRBV11-2
abundance: -
CDR3aa: CASSPHGGSGANVLTF
CDR3nt: TGTGCCAGCAGCCCCCACGGGGGCTCTGGGGCCAACGTCCTGACTTTC

j_gene: TRBJ1-4
d_gene: -
v_gene: TRBV19
abundance: -
CDR3aa: CASSTGVGNEKLFF
CDR3nt: TGTGCCAGTAGTACAGGGGTTGGTAATGAAAAACTGTTTTTT

j_gene: TRBJ1-5
d_gene: -
v_gene: TRBV4-3
abundance: -
CDR3aa: CASSYSRNQPQHF
CDR3nt: TGCGCCAGCAGCTACAGCCGCAATCAGCCCCAGCATTTT

j_gene: TRBJ2-5
d_gene: TRBD2
v_gene: TRBV7-2
abundance: -
CDR3aa: CASSVLAVQNQETQYF
CDR3nt: TGTGCCAGCAGCGTACTAGCGGTCCAAAATCAAGAGACCCAGTACTTC

j_gene: TRBJ2-1
d_gene: TRBD1
v_gene: TRBV19
abundance: -
CDR3aa: CASSLQGLVYNEQFF
CDR3nt: TGTGCCAGTAGTCTACAGGGGCTGGTCTACAATGAGCAGTTCTTC

j_gene: TRBJ2-1
d_gene: TRBD1
v_gene: TRBV19
abundance: -
CDR3aa: CASSTEGAREQFF
CDR3nt: TGTGCCAGTAGTACAGAGGGGGCAAGGGAGCAGTTCTTC

j_gene: TRBJ1-1
d_gene: -
v_gene: TRBV7-2
abundance: -
CDR3aa: CASSRFAVRGGNTEAFF
CDR3nt: TGTGCCAGCAGCCGATTTGCGGTGAGGGGGGGGAACACTGAAGCTTTCTTT